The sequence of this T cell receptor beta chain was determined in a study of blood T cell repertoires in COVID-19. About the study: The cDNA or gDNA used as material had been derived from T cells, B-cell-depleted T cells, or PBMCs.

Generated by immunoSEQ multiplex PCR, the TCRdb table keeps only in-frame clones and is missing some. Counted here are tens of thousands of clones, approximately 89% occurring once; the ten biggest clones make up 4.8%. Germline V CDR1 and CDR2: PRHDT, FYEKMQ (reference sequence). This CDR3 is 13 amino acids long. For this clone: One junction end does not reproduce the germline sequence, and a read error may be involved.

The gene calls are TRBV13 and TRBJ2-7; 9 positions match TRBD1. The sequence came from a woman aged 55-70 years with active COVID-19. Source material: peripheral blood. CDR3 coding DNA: TGTGCCAGCAGCTTAGCGGGGGAGGGGACAGGGAACTTC. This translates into CASSLAGEGTGNF.